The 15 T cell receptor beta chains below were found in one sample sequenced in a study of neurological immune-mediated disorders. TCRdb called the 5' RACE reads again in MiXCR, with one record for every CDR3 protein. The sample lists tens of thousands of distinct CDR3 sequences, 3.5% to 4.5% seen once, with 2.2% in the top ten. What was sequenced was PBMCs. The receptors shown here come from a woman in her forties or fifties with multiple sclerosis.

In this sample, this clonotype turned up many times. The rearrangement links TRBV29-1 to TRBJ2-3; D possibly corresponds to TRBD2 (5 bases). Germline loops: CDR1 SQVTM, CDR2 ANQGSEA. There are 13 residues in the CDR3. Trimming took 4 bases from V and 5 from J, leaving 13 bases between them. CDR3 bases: TGCAGCGTTGGAGCGGCCGCCGGAGATACGCAGTATTTT. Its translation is CSVGAAAGDTQYF.

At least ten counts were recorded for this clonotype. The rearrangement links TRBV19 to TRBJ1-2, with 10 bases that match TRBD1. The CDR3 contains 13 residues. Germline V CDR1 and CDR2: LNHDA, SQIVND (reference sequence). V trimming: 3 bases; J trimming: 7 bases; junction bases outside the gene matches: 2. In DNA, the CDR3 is TGTGCCAGTAGTATGGGACAGGGGTTTGGCTACACCTTC. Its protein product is CASSMGQGFGYTF.

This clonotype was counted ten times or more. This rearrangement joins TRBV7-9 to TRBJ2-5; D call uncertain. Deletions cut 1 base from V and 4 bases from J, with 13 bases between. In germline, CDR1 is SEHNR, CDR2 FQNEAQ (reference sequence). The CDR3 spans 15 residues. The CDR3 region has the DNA TGTGCCAGCAGCTTAGTTTCGCCCAAGGGAGAGACCCAGTACTTC. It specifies CASSLVSPKGETQYF.

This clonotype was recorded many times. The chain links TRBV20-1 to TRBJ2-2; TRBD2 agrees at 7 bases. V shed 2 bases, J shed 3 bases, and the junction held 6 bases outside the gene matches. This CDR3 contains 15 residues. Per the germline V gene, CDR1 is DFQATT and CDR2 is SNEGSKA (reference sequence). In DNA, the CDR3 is TGCAGTGCTAGATTGATAGCGGGCCACACCGGGGAGCTGTTTTTT. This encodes CSARLIAGHTGELFF.

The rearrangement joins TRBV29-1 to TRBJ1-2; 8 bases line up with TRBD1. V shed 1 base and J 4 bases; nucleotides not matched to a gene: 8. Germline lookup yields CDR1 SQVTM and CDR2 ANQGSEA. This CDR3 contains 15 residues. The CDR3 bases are TGCAGCGTTGAAGGACGCTGGACAGGGAGCTATGGCTACACCTTC. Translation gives CSVEGRWTGSYGYTF. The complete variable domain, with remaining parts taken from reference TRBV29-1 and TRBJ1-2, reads SAVISQKPSRDICQRGTSLTIQCQVDSQVTMMFWYRQQPGQSLTLIATANQGSEATYESGFVIDKFPISRPNLTFSTLTVSNMSPEDSSIYLCSVEGRWTGSYGYTFGSGTRLTVV.

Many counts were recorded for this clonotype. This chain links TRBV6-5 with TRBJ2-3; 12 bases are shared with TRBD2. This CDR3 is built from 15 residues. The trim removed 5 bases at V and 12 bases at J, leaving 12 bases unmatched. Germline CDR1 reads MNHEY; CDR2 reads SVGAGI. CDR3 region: CASSRTSGTEAVQYF. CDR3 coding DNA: TGTGCCAGCAGTCGGACTAGCGGGACCGAGGCGGTTCAGTATTTT.

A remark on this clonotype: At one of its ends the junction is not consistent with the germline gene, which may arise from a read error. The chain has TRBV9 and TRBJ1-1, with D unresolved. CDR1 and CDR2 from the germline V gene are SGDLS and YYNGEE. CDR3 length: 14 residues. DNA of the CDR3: TGTGTCAGCAGCGTAGCGACGGATAACACTGAAGCTTTCTTT. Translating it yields CVSSVATDNTEAFF.

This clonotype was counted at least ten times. As DNA, the CDR3 is TGTGCCAGCAGTTTCCTCCAGGGGGGGAATGAAGCTTTCTTT. Its protein product is CASSFLQGGNEAFF. The chain carries TRBV27 and TRBJ1-1; 7 bases line up with TRBD1. This CDR3 is 14 amino acids long. Trimming took 3 bases from V and 7 from J; bases not matched to a gene: 8. Germline V lookup: CDR1 MNHEY, CDR2 SMNVEV (reference sequence).

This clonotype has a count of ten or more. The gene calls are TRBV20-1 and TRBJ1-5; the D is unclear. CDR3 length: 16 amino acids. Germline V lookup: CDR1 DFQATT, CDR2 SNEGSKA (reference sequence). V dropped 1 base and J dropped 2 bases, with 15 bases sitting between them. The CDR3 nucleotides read TGCAGTGCTAGAGCCGAACATGGGGTGGGCAATCAGCCCCAGCATTTT. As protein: CSARAEHGVGNQPQHF.

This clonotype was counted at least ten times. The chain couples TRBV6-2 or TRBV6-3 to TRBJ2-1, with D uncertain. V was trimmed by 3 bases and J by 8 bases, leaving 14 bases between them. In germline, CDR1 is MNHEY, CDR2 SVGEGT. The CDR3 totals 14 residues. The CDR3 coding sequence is TGTGCCAGCAGTTATTGGCCGTCGGGCTATGAGCAGTTCTTC. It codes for CASSYWPSGYEQFF.

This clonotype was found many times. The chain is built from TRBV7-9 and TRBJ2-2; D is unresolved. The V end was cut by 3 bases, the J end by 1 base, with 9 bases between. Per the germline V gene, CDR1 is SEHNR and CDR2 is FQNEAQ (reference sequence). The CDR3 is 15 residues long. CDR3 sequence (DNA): TGTGCCAGCAGCTTTGGTAGCTGGAACACCGGGGAGCTGTTTTTT. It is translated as CASSFGSWNTGELFF.

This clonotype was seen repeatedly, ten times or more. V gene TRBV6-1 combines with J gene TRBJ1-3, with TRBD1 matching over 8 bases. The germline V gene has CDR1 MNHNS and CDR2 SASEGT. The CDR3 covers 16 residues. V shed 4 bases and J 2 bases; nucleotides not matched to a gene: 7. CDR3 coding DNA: TGTGCCAGCAGTGTGGACAGGGCGGTTACTGGAAACACCATATATTTT. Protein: CASSVDRAVTGNTIYF.

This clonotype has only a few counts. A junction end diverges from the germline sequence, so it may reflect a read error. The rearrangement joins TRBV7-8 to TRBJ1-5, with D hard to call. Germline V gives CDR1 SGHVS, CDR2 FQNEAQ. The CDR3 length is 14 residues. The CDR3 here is CASSLQGSNQPQNF. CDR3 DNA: TGTGCCAGCAGCTTACAAGGGAGCAATCAGCCCCAGAATTTT.

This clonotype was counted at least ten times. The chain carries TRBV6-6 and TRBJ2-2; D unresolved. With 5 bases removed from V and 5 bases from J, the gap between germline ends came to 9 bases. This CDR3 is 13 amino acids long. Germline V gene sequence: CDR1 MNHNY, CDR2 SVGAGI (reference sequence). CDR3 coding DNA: TGTGCCAGCAGTGTCATCGGGACCGGGGAGCTGTTTTTT. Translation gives CASSVIGTGELFF.

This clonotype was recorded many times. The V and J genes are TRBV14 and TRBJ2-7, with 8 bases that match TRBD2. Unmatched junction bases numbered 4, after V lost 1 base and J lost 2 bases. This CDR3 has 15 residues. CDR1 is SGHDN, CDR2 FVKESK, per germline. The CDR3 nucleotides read TGTGCCAGCAGCCAAGCCCCCGGGGGGGCCTACGAGCAGTACTTC. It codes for CASSQAPGGAYEQYF.